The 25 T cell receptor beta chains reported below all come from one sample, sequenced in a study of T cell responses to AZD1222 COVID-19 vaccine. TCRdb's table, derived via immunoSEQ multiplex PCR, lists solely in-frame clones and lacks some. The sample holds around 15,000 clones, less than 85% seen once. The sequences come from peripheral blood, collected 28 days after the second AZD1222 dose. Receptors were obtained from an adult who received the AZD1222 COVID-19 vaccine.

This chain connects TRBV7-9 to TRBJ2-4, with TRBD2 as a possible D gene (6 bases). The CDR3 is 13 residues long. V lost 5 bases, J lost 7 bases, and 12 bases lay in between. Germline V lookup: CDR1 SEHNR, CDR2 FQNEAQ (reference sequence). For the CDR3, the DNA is TGTGCCAGCAGCATTGGGACTTCGAACATTCAGTACTTC. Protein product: CASSIGTSNIQYF.

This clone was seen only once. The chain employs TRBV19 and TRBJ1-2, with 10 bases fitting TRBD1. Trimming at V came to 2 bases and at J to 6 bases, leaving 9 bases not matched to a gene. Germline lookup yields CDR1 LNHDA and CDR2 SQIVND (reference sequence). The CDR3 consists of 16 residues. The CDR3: CASSIPGTGAVHGYTF. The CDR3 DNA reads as TGTGCCAGTAGTATACCTGGGACAGGGGCCGTGCATGGCTACACCTTC.

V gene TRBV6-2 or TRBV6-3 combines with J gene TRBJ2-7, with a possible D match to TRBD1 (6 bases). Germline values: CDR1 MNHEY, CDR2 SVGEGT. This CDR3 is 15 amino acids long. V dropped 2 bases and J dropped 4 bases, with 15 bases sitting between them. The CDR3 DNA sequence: TGTGCCAGCAGTTACATGACAGGAGGCAAGTACGAGCAGTACTTC. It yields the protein CASSYMTGGKYEQYF.

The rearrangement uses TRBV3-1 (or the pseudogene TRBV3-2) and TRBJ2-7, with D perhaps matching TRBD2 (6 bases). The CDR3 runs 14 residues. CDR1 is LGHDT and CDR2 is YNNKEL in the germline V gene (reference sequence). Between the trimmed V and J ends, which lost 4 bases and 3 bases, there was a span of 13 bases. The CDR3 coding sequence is TGTGCCAGCAGCCCCCGTGCGGGACTCTACGAGCAGTACTTC. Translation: CASSPRAGLYEQYF.

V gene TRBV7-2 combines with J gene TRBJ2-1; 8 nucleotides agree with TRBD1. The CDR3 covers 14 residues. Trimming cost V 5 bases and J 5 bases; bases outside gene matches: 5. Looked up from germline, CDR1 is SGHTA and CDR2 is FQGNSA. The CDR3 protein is CASSTRTGNNEQFF. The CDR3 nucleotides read TGTGCCAGCAGCACGAGGACAGGGAACAATGAGCAGTTCTTC.

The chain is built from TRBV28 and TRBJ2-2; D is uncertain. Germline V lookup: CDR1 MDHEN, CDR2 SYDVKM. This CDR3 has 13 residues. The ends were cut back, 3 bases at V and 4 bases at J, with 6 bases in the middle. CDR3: CASSFVGTGELFF. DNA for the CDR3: TGTGCCAGCAGTTTTGTAGGCACCGGGGAGCTGTTTTTT.

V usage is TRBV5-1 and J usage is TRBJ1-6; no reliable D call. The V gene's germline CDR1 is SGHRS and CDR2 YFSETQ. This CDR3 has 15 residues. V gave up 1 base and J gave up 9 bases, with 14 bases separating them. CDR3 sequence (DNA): TGCGCCAGCAGCTTGAGGACTATACGGGGTTCACCCCTCCACTTT. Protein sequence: CASSLRTIRGSPLHF.

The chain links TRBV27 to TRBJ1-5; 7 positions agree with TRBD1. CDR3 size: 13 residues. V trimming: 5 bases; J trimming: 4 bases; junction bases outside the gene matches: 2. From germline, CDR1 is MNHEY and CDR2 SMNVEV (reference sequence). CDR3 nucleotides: TGTGCCAGCAGTGCGGACAGGAATCAGCCCCAGCATTTT. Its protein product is CASSADRNQPQHF.

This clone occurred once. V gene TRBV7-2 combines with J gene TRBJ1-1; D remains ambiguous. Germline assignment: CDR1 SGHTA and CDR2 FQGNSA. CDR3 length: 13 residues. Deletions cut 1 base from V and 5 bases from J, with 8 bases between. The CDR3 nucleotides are TGTGCCAGCAGCTTAGTCACGGAGACTGAAGCTTTCTTT. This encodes CASSLVTETEAFF.

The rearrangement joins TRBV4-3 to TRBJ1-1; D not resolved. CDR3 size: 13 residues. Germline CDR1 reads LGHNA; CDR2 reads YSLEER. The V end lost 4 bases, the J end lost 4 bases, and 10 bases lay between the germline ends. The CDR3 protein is CASSPELGTEAFF. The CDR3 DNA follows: TGCGCCAGCAGCCCGGAGTTGGGCACTGAAGCTTTCTTT.

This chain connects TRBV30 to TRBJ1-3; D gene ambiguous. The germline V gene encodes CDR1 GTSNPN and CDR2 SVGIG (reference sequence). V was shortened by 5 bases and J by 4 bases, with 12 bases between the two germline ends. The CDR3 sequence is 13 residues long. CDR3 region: CAWDGGVGNTIYF. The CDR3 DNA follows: TGTGCCTGGGATGGCGGGGTAGGAAACACCATATATTTT.

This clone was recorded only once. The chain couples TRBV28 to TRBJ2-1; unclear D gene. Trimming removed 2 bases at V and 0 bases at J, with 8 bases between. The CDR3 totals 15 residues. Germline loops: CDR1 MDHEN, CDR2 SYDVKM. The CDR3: CASSLAVNSYNEQFF. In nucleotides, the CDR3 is TGTGCCAGCAGTTTAGCGGTGAACTCCTACAATGAGCAGTTCTTC.

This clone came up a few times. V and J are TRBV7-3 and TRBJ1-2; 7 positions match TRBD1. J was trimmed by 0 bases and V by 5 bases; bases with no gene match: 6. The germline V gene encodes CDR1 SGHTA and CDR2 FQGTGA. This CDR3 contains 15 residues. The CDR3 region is CASSRDSRTNYGYTF. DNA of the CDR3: TGTGCCAGCAGCCGGGACAGTCGGACTAACTATGGCTACACCTTC.

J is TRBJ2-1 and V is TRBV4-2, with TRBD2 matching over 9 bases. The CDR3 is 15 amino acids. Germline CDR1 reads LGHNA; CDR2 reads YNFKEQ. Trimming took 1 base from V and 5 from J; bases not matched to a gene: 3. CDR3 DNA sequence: TGTGCCAGCAGCCAAGCTAGCGGGACCCACAATGAGCAGTTCTTC. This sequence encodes CASSQASGTHNEQFF.

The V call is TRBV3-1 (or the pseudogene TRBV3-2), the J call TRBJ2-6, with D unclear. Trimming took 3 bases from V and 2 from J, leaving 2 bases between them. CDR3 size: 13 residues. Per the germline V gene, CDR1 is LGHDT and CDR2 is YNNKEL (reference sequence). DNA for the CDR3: TGTGCCAGCAGCCACACTGGGGCCAACGTCCTGACTTTC. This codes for CASSHTGANVLTF.

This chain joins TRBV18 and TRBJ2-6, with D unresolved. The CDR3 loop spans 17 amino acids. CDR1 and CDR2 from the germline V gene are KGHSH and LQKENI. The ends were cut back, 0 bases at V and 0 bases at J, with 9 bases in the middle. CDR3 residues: CASSPPPQYSGANVLTF. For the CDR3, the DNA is TGTGCCAGCTCACCACCACCTCAGTACTCTGGGGCCAACGTCCTGACTTTC.

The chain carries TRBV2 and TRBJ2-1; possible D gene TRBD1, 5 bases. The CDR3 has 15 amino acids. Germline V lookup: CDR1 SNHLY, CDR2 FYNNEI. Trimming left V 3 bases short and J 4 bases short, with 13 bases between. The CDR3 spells CASSDQGALYNEQFF. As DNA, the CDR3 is TGTGCCAGCAGTGATCAAGGGGCCCTTTACAATGAGCAGTTCTTC.

The CDR3 region is CASSWSRGTYEQYF. The CDR3 DNA reads as TGTGCCAGCAGTTGGTCCAGGGGAACCTACGAGCAGTACTTC. V usage is TRBV6-5 and J usage is TRBJ2-7, with D possibly TRBD1 on 6 matching bases. CDR3 length: 14 residues. Trimming shortened V by 4 bases and J by 2 bases, and 12 bases separated the two germline ends. Germline CDR1 reads MNHEY; CDR2 reads SVGAGI.

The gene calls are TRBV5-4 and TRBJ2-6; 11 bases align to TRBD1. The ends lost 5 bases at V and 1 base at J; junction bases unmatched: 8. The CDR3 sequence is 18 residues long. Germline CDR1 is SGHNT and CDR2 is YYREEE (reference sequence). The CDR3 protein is CASRGGQGAHSGANVLTF. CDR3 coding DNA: TGTGCCAGCAGAGGAGGACAGGGGGCGCATTCTGGGGCCAACGTCCTGACTTTC. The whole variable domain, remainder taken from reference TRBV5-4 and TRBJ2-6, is ETGVTQSPTHLIKTRGQQVTLRCSSQSGHNTVSWYQQALGQGPQFIFQYYREEENGRGNFPPRFSGLQFPNYSSELNVNALELDDSALYLCASRGGQGAHSGANVLTFGAGSRLTVL.

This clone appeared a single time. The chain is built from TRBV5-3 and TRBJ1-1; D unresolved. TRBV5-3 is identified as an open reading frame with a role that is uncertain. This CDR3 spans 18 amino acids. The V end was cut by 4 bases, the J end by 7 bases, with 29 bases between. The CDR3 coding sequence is TGTGCCAGAAGCCCAGTACATAGAATCCTTAATCCGACGGGTGAAGCTTTCTTT. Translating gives CARSPVHRILNPTGEAFF.

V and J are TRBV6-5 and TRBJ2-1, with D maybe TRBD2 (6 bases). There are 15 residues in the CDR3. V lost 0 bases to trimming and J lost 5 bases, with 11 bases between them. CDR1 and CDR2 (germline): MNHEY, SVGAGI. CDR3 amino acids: CASSYSPAGDNEQFF. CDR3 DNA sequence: TGTGCCAGCAGTTACTCTCCAGCGGGCGACAATGAGCAGTTCTTC.

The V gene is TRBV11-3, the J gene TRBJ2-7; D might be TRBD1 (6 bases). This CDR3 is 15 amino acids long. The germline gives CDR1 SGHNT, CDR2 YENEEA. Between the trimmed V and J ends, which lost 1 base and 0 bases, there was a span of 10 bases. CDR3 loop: CASSLGSGDSYEQYF. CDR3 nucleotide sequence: TGTGCCAGCAGCTTAGGTTCAGGGGACTCCTACGAGCAGTACTTC.

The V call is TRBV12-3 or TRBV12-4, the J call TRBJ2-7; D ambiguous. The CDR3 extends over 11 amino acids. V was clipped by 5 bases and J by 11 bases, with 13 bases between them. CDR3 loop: CASSPHPREYF. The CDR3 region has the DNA TGTGCCAGCAGTCCACATCCTCGTGAGTACTTC.

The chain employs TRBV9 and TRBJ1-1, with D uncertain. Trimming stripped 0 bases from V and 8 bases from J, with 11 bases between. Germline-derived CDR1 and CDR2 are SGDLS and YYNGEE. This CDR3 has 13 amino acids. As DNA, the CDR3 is TGTGCCAGCAGCGTAGAAATCGAGGGAGAAGCTTTCTTT. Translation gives CASSVEIEGEAFF.

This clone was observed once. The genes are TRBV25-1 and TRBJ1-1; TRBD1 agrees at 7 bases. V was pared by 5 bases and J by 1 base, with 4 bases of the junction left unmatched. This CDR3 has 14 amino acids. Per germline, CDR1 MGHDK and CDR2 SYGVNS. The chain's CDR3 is CASSHDRANTEAFF. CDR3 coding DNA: TGTGCCAGCAGTCATGACAGGGCGAACACTGAAGCTTTCTTT.